This T cell receptor (beta chain) came from a study of blood T cell repertoires in COVID-19. Background on the study: PBMCs, B-cell-depleted T cells, or T cells provided the cDNA or gDNA that made up the material.

Repertoires were generated with immunoSEQ multiplex PCR, while TCRdb's copy carries only in-frame clones and drops some. Found here are fewer than 300,000 clones, approximately 83% of them singletons; the top ten hold 3.5% to 4.5%. Individuals drawn from 24 US areas were about 18 to 95 years old. The CDR3 sequence is 15 residues long. Germline V CDR1 and CDR2: SGHDT, YYEEEE. Trimming took 7 bases from V and 3 from J, leaving 19 bases between them. This clonotype originated in a woman aged 30 to 39 who had recovered from COVID-19. Specimen: PBMCs or T cells enriched from blood (not recorded which). The V gene is TRBV5-6, the J gene TRBJ1-2, with D possibly being TRBD1 (6 bases). The CDR3 loop reads CASGTQGGEDYGYTF. In nucleotides, the CDR3 is TGTGCCAGCGGCACCCAAGGGGGAGAAGACTATGGCTACACCTTC. Full variable domain (rest looked up from reference TRBV5-6 and TRBJ1-2): DAGVTQSPTHLIKTRGQQVTLRCSPKSGHDTVSWYQQALGQGPQFIFQYYEEEERQRGNFPDRFSGHQFPNYSSELNVNALLLGDSALYLCASGTQGGEDYGYTFGSGTRLTVV.